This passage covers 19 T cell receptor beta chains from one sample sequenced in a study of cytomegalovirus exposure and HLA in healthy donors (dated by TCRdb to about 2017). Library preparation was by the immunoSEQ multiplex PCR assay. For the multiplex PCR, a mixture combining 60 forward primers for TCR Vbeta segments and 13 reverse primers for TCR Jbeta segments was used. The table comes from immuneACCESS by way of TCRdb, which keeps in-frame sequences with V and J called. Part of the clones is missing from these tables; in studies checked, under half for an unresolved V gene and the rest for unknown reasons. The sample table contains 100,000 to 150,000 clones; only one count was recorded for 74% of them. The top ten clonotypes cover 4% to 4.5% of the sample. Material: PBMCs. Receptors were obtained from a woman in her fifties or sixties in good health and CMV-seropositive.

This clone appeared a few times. The CDR3 reads CASSISSGGAHEQFF. The CDR3 DNA reads as TGTGCCAGTAGTATTAGTAGCGGGGGGGCCCATGAGCAGTTCTTC. The gene calls are TRBV19 and TRBJ2-1; 11 bases map to TRBD2. Trimming cost V 3 bases and J 8 bases; bases outside gene matches: 6. The CDR3 totals 15 residues. Germline CDR1 reads LNHDA; CDR2 reads SQIVND (reference sequence).

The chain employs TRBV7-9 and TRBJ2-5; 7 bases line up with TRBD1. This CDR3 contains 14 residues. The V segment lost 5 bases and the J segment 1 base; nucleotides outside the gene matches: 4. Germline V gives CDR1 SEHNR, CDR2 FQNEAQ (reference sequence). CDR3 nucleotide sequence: TGTGCCAGCAGCACCGGGACAGTCCAAGAGACCCAGTACTTC. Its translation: CASSTGTVQETQYF.

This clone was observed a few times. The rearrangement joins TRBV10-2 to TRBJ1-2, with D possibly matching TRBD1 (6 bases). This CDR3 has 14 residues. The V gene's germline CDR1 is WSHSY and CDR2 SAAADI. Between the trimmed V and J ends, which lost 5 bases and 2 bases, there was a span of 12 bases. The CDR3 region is CASSKGQINYGYTF. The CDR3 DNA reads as TGCGCCAGCAGTAAGGGACAAATAAACTATGGCTACACCTTC.

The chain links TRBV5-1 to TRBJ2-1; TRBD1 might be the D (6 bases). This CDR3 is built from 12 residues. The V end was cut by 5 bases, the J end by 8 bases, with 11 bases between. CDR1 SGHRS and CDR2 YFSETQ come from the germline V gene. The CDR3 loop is CASSTGYHEQFF. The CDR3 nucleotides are TGCGCCAGCAGTACAGGGTACCATGAGCAGTTCTTC.

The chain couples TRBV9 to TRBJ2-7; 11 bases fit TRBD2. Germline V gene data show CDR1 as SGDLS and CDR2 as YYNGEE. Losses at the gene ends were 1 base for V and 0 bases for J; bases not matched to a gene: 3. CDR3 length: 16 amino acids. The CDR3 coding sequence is TGTGCCAGCAGCGTACCTCTAGCGGGGGGCTCCTACGAGCAGTACTTC. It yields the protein CASSVPLAGGSYEQYF.

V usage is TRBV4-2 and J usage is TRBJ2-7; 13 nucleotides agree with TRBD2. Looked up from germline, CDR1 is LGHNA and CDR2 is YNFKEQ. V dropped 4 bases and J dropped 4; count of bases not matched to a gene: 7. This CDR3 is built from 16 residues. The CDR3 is CASSRGLAGNRYEQYF. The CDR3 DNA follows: TGTGCCAGCAGCCGGGGACTAGCGGGGAACCGGTACGAGCAGTACTTC.

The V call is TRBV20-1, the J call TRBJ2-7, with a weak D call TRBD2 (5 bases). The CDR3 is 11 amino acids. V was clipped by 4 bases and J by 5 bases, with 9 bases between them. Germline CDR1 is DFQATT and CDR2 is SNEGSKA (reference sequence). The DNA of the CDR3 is TGCAGTGCTATCGAGGGCAACGAGCAGTACTTC. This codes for CSAIEGNEQYF.

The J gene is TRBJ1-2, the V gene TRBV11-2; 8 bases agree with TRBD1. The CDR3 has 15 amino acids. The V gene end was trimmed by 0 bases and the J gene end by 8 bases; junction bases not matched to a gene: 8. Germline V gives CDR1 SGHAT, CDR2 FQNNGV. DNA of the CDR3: TGTGCCAGCAGCTTAGATCCCCAGGGGGCGGGAGGCTACACCTTC. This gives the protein CASSLDPQGAGGYTF.

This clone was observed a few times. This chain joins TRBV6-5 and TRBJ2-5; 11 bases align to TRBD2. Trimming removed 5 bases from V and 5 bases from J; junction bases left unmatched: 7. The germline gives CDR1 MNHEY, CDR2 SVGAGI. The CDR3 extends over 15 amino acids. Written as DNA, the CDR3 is TGTGCCAGCAGTCCAGCTAGCGGGGGGCAGGAGACCCAGTACTTC. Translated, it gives CASSPASGGQETQYF.

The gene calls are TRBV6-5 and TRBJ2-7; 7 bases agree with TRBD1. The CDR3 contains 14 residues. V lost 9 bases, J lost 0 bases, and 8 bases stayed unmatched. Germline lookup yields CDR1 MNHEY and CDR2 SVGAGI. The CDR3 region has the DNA TGTGCCAGTCGGCAGGGGGTGAACTCCTACGAGCAGTACTTC. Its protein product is CASRQGVNSYEQYF.

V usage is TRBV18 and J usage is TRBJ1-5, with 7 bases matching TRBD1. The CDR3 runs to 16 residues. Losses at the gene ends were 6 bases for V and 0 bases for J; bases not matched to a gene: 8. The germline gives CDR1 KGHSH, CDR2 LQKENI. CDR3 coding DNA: TGTGCCAGCTCCTACGGGACAGTTGATAGCAATCAGCCCCAGCATTTT. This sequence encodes CASSYGTVDSNQPQHF.

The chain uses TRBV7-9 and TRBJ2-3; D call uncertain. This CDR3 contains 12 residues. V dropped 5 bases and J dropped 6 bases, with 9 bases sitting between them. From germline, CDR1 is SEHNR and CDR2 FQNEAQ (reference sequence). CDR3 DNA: TGTGCCAGCAGCCCCCCCGCGGATACGCAGTATTTT. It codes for CASSPPADTQYF.

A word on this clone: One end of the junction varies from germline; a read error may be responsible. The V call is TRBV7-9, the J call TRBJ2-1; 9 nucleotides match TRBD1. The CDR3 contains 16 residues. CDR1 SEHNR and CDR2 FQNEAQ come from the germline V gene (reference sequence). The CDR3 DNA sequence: TGTTCCAGCAGCGGCACACAGGGGGCTCCCTACAATGAGCAGTTCTTC. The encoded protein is CSSSGTQGAPYNEQFF.

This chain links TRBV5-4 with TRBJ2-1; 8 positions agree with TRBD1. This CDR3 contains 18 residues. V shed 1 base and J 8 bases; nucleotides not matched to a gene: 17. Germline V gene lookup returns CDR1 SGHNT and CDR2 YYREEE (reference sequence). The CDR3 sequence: CASSLWVSGGVGHDEQFF. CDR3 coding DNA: TGTGCCAGCAGCTTGTGGGTCTCAGGGGGCGTAGGTCACGATGAGCAGTTCTTC.

The CDR3 region has the DNA TGTGCCAGTAGCCAGGGGAGAGTAGAGACCCAGTACTTC. Amino acids: CASSQGRVETQYF. The chain links TRBV19 to TRBJ2-5; perhaps TRBD1 as D (6 bases). The V end lost 6 bases, the J end lost 4 bases, and 12 bases lay between the germline ends. Germline CDR1 LNHDA, CDR2 SQIVND (reference sequence). This CDR3 has 13 residues.

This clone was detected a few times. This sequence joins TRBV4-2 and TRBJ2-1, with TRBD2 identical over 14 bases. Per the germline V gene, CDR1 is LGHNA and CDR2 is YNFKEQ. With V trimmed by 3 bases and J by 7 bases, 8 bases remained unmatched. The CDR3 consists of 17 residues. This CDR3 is CASSQRLAGGPSNEQFF. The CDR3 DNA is TGTGCCAGCAGCCAGAGACTAGCGGGGGGGCCAAGTAATGAGCAGTTCTTC.

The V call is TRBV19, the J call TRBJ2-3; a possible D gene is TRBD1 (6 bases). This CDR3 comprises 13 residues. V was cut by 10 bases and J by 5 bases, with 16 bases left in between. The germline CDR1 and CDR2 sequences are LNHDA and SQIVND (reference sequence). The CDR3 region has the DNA TGTGCCACCAGGGGTAGTTTCGGAGATACGCAGTATTTT. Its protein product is CATRGSFGDTQYF.

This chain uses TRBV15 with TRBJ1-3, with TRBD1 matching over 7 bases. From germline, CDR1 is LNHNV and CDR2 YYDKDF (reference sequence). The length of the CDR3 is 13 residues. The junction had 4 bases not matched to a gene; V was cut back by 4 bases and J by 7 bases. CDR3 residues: CATSTGTANTIYF. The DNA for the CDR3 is TGTGCCACCAGCACTGGGACAGCCAACACCATATATTTT.

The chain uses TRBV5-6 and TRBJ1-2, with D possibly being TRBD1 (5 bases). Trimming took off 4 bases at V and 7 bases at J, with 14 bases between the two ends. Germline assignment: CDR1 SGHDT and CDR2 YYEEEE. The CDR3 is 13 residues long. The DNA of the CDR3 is TGTGCCAGCAGCCCCCCGGGGGTGCGTGGCTACACCTTC. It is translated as CASSPPGVRGYTF. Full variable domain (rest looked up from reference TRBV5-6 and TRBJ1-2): DAGVTQSPTHLIKTRGQQVTLRCSPKSGHDTVSWYQQALGQGPQFIFQYYEEEERQRGNFPDRFSGHQFPNYSSELNVNALLLGDSALYLCASSPPGVRGYTFGSGTRLTVV.